This TCR beta chain stems from a study of blood T cell repertoires in COVID-19 (dated by TCRdb to 2019 to 2021). With respect to the entire study: Samples covering the acute and convalescent phases of COVID-19 were provided by collaborators in the United States, Italy and Spain. The prospective study material was composed of cDNA or gDNA derived from T cells, B-cell-depleted T cells, or PBMCs. Subjects who had been exposed to COVID-19, were actively infected with it, or had recovered from it provided the deeply sampled blood TCRbeta repertoires that made up the dataset. A freely available public database, intended as a resource for researchers studying the immune response to SARS-CoV-2, is where the repertoires were released. The samples were drawn from the first 160 participants of the ongoing ImmuneRACE study and from 1,254 subjects provided by 6 global collaborators. A de-identified subject ID, COVID-19 status, age in years and sex were almost always included in the sample metadata. HLA class I and class II types, where available, came from metadata supplied by the sample provider rather than from assay-based typing. Findings and caveats that apply to the study as a whole: Clinical and demographic metadata were provided uncurated, with the amount varying by source and participant.

Germline trimming amounts to 8 bases on V and 4 bases on J, with 3 as the count of junction bases outside the gene matches. The CDR1 and CDR2 encoded by the germline V gene are SNHLY and FYNNEI. Taken from cysteine to phenylalanine, the CDR3 has 12 residues. Here the CDR3 DNA is all that survives: 36 bases in frame from base 1. Each collaborating institution followed its own protocols to collect whole blood in K2EDTA tubes. Collaborator samples were shipped for TCRbeta analysis as frozen whole blood, isolated PBMCs, or DNA extracted from either sample type. In the case of this clone: The target of this receptor is not known. The input lacks base qualities; no much larger clone sits a single base away.

TCRbeta CDR3 regions were amplified from genomic DNA using the immunoSEQ Assay, a bias-controlled multiplex PCR. Per the source publication's procedure: Nucleated cell counts per sample were estimated from amplification of reference gene primers within the assay. To quantify the absolute abundance of each unique TCRbeta CDR3 rearrangement, sequence reads were collapsed and filtered. For each sample, productive Simpson clonality was calculated as the square root of Simpson's diversity index over productive rearrangements. Entries here come from immuneACCESS through TCRdb and include only in-frame sequences with V and J called. Some clones fail to appear in such tables; in the studies checked, an unresolved V gene covers under half of the shortfall, and the cause of the remainder is unknown. The D gene and trimming were derived from the DNA, and the V and J assignments and clone size from that table. Across this sample there are 60,000 to 65,000 clones, with roughly four fifths seen only once. Roughly 20% of the sample belongs to the ten largest clones.

The V gene is TRBV2 and the J gene is TRBJ1-2, and 8 bases in between align with TRBD1. This TCR was sampled from a man in his 60s with acute or convalescent COVID-19. The sequencing sample was made of peripheral blood. CDR3 reads: CASGGQGYGYTF. The nucleotide sequence is TGTGCCAGCGGCGGACAGGGCTATGGCTACACCTTC.